These 19 T cell receptor beta chains share one sample of origin, sequenced in a study of T cells in Graves' hyperthyroidism and ophthalmopathy. Researchers took RNA transcripts and amplified the TCR beta CDR3 regions from them. Using the HTBI primer set, a first-round RT-PCR was run on the TCR CDR3. TCRdb reprocessed the multiplex PCR reads with MiXCR, giving one entry per CDR3 protein. Of 300,000 to 350,000 distinct CDR3 sequences in the sample, about 20% were seen once. The sequenced sample was blood. These receptor sequences come from a woman aged 50 to 60 with Graves' hyperthyroidism.

The chain carries TRBV7-9 and TRBJ1-2; the D is unclear. CDR1 and CDR2 from the germline V gene are SEHNR and FQNEAQ (reference sequence). The V end was cut by 5 bases, the J end by 2 bases, with 9 bases between. CDR3 length: 13 residues. CDR3 in amino acids: CASSGPENYGYTF. The CDR3 bases are TGTGCCAGCAGCGGCCCGGAGAACTATGGCTACACCTTC.

This clonotype has ten or more counts. The chain employs TRBV28 and TRBJ2-3; D not resolved. The CDR3 has 13 residues. Germline V gene lookup returns CDR1 MDHEN and CDR2 SYDVKM. V lost 6 bases, J lost 0 bases, and 7 bases lay in between. As DNA, the CDR3 is TGTGCCAGCAGGAAGGGTAGCACAGATACGCAGTATTTT. Translating gives CASRKGSTDTQYF.

This clonotype has a handful of counts. The chain employs TRBV20-1 and TRBJ2-3; no definite D call. Between the trimmed V and J ends, which lost 0 bases and 5 bases, there was a span of 12 bases. The length of the CDR3 is 14 residues. Germline-derived CDR1 and CDR2 are DFQATT and SNEGSKA (reference sequence). This chain's CDR3 is CSARDGKEIDTQYF. CDR3 bases: TGCAGTGCTAGAGATGGGAAAGAGATAGATACGCAGTATTTT.

This clonotype was observed a handful of times. This chain joins TRBV27 and TRBJ2-7; perhaps TRBD1 as D (6 bases). The CDR3 sequence is 14 residues long. CDR1 is MNHEY, CDR2 SMNVEV, per germline (reference sequence). V lost 2 bases to trimming and J lost 8 bases, with 16 bases between them. The CDR3 nucleotides read TGTGCCAGCAGTTTAGGGACATCGAAGACCCAGCAGTACTTC. This codes for CASSLGTSKTQQYF.

This clonotype was detected once. Given a much more abundant clone one base away, this may be a read error. This chain joins TRBV6-1 and TRBJ1-1; D gene uncertain. The CDR3 is 16 residues long. CDR1 is MNHNS, CDR2 SASEGT, per germline. The V gene lost 2 bases and the J gene lost 7 bases, with 20 bases spanning the gap. This chain's CDR3 is CASSERKFRVGNEAFF. As DNA, the CDR3 is TGTGCCAGCAGTGAACGGAAGTTCCGGGTTGGTAATGAAGCTTTCTTT.

Only a few counts were recorded for this clonotype. The V gene is TRBV7-9, the J gene TRBJ2-7; the D is unclear. CDR3 length: 13 amino acids. From germline, CDR1 is SEHNR and CDR2 FQNEAQ (reference sequence). Trimming removed 3 bases at V and 3 bases at J, with 9 bases between. The CDR3 loop reads CASSFEDVYEQYV. DNA for the CDR3: TGTGCCAGCAGCTTCGAGGACGTCTACGAGCAGTACGTC.

This clonotype was observed at least ten times. The chain employs TRBV7-9 and TRBJ2-1, with a tentative D call TRBD2 (6 bases). The CDR3 totals 13 residues. Per the germline V gene, CDR1 is SEHNR and CDR2 is FQNEAQ (reference sequence). The V gene lost 5 bases and the J gene lost 8 bases, with 13 bases spanning the gap. CDR3 sequence reads: CASSLRWGDEQFF. As DNA, the CDR3 is TGTGCCAGCAGCCTCCGGTGGGGGGATGAGCAGTTCTTC.

This chain connects TRBV20-1 to TRBJ2-3; 7 bases are shared with TRBD2. Germline trimming cut 6 bases from V and 0 bases from J; bases unmatched to any gene: 6. Germline-derived CDR1 and CDR2 are DFQATT and SNEGSKA (reference sequence). The CDR3 totals 14 residues. The DNA for the CDR3 is TGCAGTGCCCACCCTAGCGGTAGCACAGATACGCAGTATTTT. Translation gives CSAHPSGSTDTQYF.

This clonotype is a singleton in its sample. V and J are TRBV6-2 or TRBV6-3 and TRBJ2-3; 15 nucleotides agree with TRBD2. Germline V gene lookup returns CDR1 MNHEY and CDR2 SVGEGT. The CDR3 has 16 amino acids. With V trimmed by 7 bases and J by 3 bases, 5 bases remained unmatched. CDR3 sequence: CASTRGLAGGTDTQYF. Here the CDR3 DNA reads TGTGCCAGCACCCGGGGACTAGCGGGGGGAACAGATACGCAGTATTTT.

The table lists this clonotype with a count of one. The chain has TRBV20-1 and TRBJ1-1; 8 positions agree with TRBD1. CDR1 is DFQATT and CDR2 is SNEGSKA in the germline V gene (reference sequence). The junction had 12 bases not matched to a gene; V was cut back by 8 bases and J by 7 bases. This CDR3 comprises 13 residues. This CDR3 reads CSTTGAPIGEAFF. The CDR3 coding sequence is TGCAGTACGACAGGGGCGCCTATTGGTGAAGCTTTCTTT.

In this sample, this clonotype turned up a few times. J is TRBJ2-2 and V is TRBV3-1; tentatively, D is TRBD2 (5 bases). Per germline, CDR1 LGHDT and CDR2 YNNKEL (reference sequence). V lost 4 bases and J 3 bases, leaving 15 bases between the germline ends. The CDR3 extends over 16 amino acids. The CDR3 spells CASSPPQRIYTGELFF. The CDR3 DNA reads as TGTGCCAGCAGCCCCCCCCAGCGGATCTACACCGGGGAGCTGTTTTTT.

This clonotype appeared many times. The V gene is TRBV12-3 or TRBV12-4, the J gene TRBJ2-5; the D gene could be TRBD1 or TRBD2 (5 bases each). The CDR3 has 15 residues. Trimming removed 0 bases at V and 1 base at J, with 9 bases between. CDR3 loop: CASSLALGVQETQYF. CDR3 bases: TGTGCCAGCAGTTTAGCGCTGGGGGTCCAAGAGACCCAGTACTTC.

There are many counts of this clonotype. J is TRBJ2-3 and V is TRBV6-1, with 8 bases identical to TRBD2. Germline assignment: CDR1 MNHNS and CDR2 SASEGT. The trim removed 5 bases at V and 1 base at J, leaving 26 bases unmatched. The CDR3 is 22 residues long. CDR3 in DNA: TGTGCCAGCAGTCACATCTCACCGGGACACTCATTTAGCGGGAAACGCACAGATACGCAGTATTTT. Its protein product is CASSHISPGHSFSGKRTDTQYF.

On this clonotype itself: A read error may be the cause here, since a much bigger clone is one base away. This chain connects TRBV11-2 to TRBJ1-5, with no clear D. CDR1 and CDR2 from the germline V gene are SGHAT and FQNNGV. The CDR3 runs 15 residues. For the CDR3, the DNA is TGTGCCGGCAGCTCTACAATAAGGGCTCATCAGCCCCAGCATTTT. Protein product: CAGSSTIRAHQPQHF.

This clonotype occurred many times. The chain couples TRBV12-3 or TRBV12-4 to TRBJ2-7, with 8 bases identical to TRBD1. This CDR3 has 13 amino acids. V gave up 6 bases and J gave up 6 bases; unmatched junction bases: 7. CDR3 loop: CASSPRDRSEQYF. As DNA, the CDR3 is TGTGCCAGCAGCCCCCGGGACAGGAGCGAGCAGTACTTC.

This clonotype was observed a few times. The V and J genes are TRBV28 and TRBJ1-2; TRBD1 aligns across 12 bases. The V gene's germline CDR1 is MDHEN and CDR2 SYDVKM. The CDR3 extends over 15 amino acids. V lost 4 bases and J lost 6; bases outside the gene matches: 6. CDR3 sequence: CASSSPGQGANGYTF. As DNA, the CDR3 is TGTGCCAGCAGTTCTCCGGGACAGGGGGCAAATGGCTACACCTTC.

This clonotype was seen repeatedly, ten times or more. The genes are TRBV11-2 and TRBJ1-5; possibly TRBD1 for D (5 bases). Deletions cut 5 bases from V and 4 bases from J, with 30 bases between. The CDR3 contains 20 residues. Per the germline V gene, CDR1 is SGHAT and CDR2 is FQNNGV. For the CDR3, the DNA is TGTGCCAGCAGCCCCGGCCAGGTCGGTCGTGGCAGGGAGACTAATCAGCCCCAGCATTTT. It yields the protein CASSPGQVGRGRETNQPQHF.

This clonotype was counted at least ten times. This chain joins TRBV7-3 and TRBJ2-3; 8 bases align to TRBD2. With V trimmed by 5 bases and J by 6 bases, 7 bases remained unmatched. CDR1 and CDR2 from the germline V gene are SGHTA and FQGTGA. This CDR3 is built from 14 residues. As DNA, the CDR3 is TGTGCCAGCAGCCAAGTAGCGGGATGGGATACGCAGTATTTT. It codes for CASSQVAGWDTQYF. The variable domain in full, with the rest retrieved from reference TRBV7-3 and TRBJ2-3, is GAGVSQTPSNKVTEKGKYVELRCDPISGHTALYWYRQSLGQGPEFLIYFQGTGAADDSGLPNDRFFAVRPEGSVSTLKIQRTERGDSAVYLCASSQVAGWDTQYFGPGTRLTVL.

The rearrangement links TRBV6-1 to TRBJ2-1; 8 bases line up with TRBD1. After removal of 6 bases from V and 4 bases from J, the junction contained 5 bases not matched to a gene. CDR3 length: 14 amino acids. Germline-derived CDR1 and CDR2 are MNHNS and SASEGT. The CDR3 here is CASRGTGRYNEQFF. DNA of the CDR3: TGTGCCAGCAGAGGGACAGGCAGGTACAATGAGCAGTTCTTC.